A single sample gave rise to the 21 T cell receptor beta chains below, sequenced in a study of CD8 T cells in ankylosing spondylitis. TCRdb recomputed calls from the 5' RACE reads with MiXCR, one row per CDR3 protein. This table holds a few hundred thousand distinct CDR3 sequences, 24% found once. Material for sequencing was blood, either unsorted or a sorted T cell fraction (not recorded which). The receptors here all came from a male donor with ankylosing spondylitis or in good health (not recorded which).

This clonotype has a count of ten or more. The gene calls are TRBV12-3 or TRBV12-4 and TRBJ2-1, with TRBD2 matching 9 bases. The CDR3 consists of 15 residues. V trimming: 5 bases; J trimming: 1 base; junction bases outside the gene matches: 3. The CDR3 loop reads CASSSGGRSYNEQFF. Written as DNA, the CDR3 is TGTGCCAGCAGTAGCGGGGGGAGGTCCTACAATGAGCAGTTCTTC.

This clonotype was detected ten times or more. The V gene is TRBV29-1, the J gene TRBJ2-7, with no clear D. The CDR3 spans 11 residues. V was pared by 4 bases and J by 4 bases, with 8 bases between. From germline, CDR1 is SQVTM and CDR2 ANQGSEA. This CDR3 reads CSVGEAYEQYF. In nucleotides, the CDR3 is TGCAGCGTTGGAGAAGCTTACGAGCAGTACTTC.

This clonotype was seen ten or more times. The chain carries TRBV5-1 and TRBJ2-1; no definite D call. Trimming left V 4 bases short and J 12 bases short, with 17 bases between. The germline CDR1 and CDR2 sequences are SGHRS and YFSETQ. This CDR3 is built from 13 residues. DNA of the CDR3: TGCGCCAGCAGCCCCGAGGTGGCAGACTTGCAGTTCTTC. Residues: CASSPEVADLQFF.

This clonotype was picked up a small number of times. The chain has TRBV20-1 and TRBJ2-3; 9 nucleotides line up with TRBD1. CDR1 is DFQATT and CDR2 is SNEGSKA in the germline V gene (reference sequence). There are 18 residues in the CDR3. Trimming cost V 6 bases and J 1 base; bases outside gene matches: 17. The CDR3 coding sequence is TGCAGTGCCAAAAGCTCCTTCTCGACAGGGGGACGCACAGATACGCAGTATTTT. Its protein product is CSAKSSFSTGGRTDTQYF.

This clonotype was detected many times. The DNA of the CDR3 is TGCAGTGCCTCCCCGGACTCCCAAGGGGAGACCCAGTACTTC. It codes for CSASPDSQGETQYF. The J gene is TRBJ2-5, the V gene TRBV20-1, with D possibly being TRBD2 (5 bases). This CDR3 has 14 amino acids. Between the trimmed V and J ends, which lost 6 bases and 5 bases, there was a span of 19 bases. Germline V gives CDR1 DFQATT, CDR2 SNEGSKA (reference sequence).

The chain couples TRBV7-9 to TRBJ2-7; D possibly corresponds to TRBD1 (6 bases). Trimming removed 6 bases at V and 0 bases at J, with 12 bases between. From germline, CDR1 is SEHNR and CDR2 FQNEAQ (reference sequence). CDR3 size: 14 residues. The CDR3 is CASSPRDNSYEQYF. In DNA, the CDR3 is TGTGCCAGCAGTCCGAGGGACAACTCCTACGAGCAGTACTTC.

The table lists this clonotype with a few counts. A read error may account for a junction end that differs from germline. The chain is built from TRBV20-1 and TRBJ2-3; 8 nucleotides align to TRBD2. Germline V gene data show CDR1 as DFQATT and CDR2 as SNEGSKA (reference sequence). The CDR3 spans 13 residues. The CDR3 protein is CSAGDPGGDTQYF. CDR3 bases: TGCAGTGCTGGAGACCCGGGAGGGGATACGCAGTATTTT.

This clonotype has a count of ten or more. V gene TRBV6-1 combines with J gene TRBJ1-5, with D possibly matching TRBD1 (5 bases). The CDR3 is made up of 15 amino acids. Looked up from germline, CDR1 is MNHNS and CDR2 is SASEGT. Trimming left V 7 bases short and J 5 bases short, with 18 bases between. CDR3 protein: CASTKQVFPDQPQHF. For the CDR3, the DNA is TGTGCCAGCACCAAACAGGTGTTCCCGGATCAGCCCCAGCATTTT.

Many counts were recorded for this clonotype. The chain's CDR3 is CSARREQETQYF. CDR3 DNA: TGCAGTGCAAGACGGGAGCAAGAGACCCAGTACTTC. J is TRBJ2-5 and V is TRBV20-1; TRBD2 might be the D (6 bases). The CDR3 totals 12 residues. Germline V gene lookup returns CDR1 DFQATT and CDR2 SNEGSKA (reference sequence). V lost 6 bases and J 2 bases, leaving 10 bases between the germline ends.

The chain has TRBV14 and TRBJ1-5; D not resolved. The CDR3 has 13 residues. Germline CDR1 is SGHDN and CDR2 is FVKESK. V dropped 4 bases and J dropped 6 bases, with 10 bases sitting between them. CDR3 coding DNA: TGTGCCAGCAGCCTCTCCGGGTTTCAGCCCCAGCATTTT. Its protein product is CASSLSGFQPQHF.

The chain links TRBV3-1 to TRBJ2-7; D is possibly TRBD2 (6 bases). CDR3 length: 12 residues. CDR1 LGHDT and CDR2 YNNKEL come from the germline V gene (reference sequence). Trimming took 5 bases from V and 6 from J, leaving 11 bases between them. This CDR3 is CASSTGGREQYF. The CDR3 DNA sequence: TGTGCCAGCAGCACCGGGGGTCGCGAGCAGTACTTC.

The chain couples TRBV20-1 to TRBJ1-1; 7 nucleotides align to TRBD1. This CDR3 is 13 amino acids long. Germline trimming cut 2 bases from V and 6 bases from J; bases unmatched to any gene: 6. CDR1 is DFQATT, CDR2 SNEGSKA, per germline (reference sequence). CDR3: CSARKGQLAEAFF. CDR3 sequence (DNA): TGCAGTGCTAGAAAGGGACAGTTGGCTGAAGCTTTCTTT.

The chain links TRBV15 to TRBJ1-1, with TRBD1 matching 8 bases. This CDR3 spans 15 amino acids. CDR1 and CDR2 (germline): LNHNV, YYDKDF (reference sequence). The ends lost 4 bases at V and 6 bases at J; junction bases unmatched: 10. In DNA, the CDR3 is TGTGCCACCAGCAAAGACCGGGACAGGTACGCTGAAGCTTTCTTT. Amino acids: CATSKDRDRYAEAFF.

This clonotype was counted at least ten times. The chain is built from TRBV11-2 and TRBJ1-4; 8 bases agree with TRBD1. The CDR3 contains 15 residues. CDR1 SGHAT and CDR2 FQNNGV come from the germline V gene. The J segment lost 4 bases and the V segment lost 3 bases, leaving 4 bases of the junction unmatched. The CDR3 DNA follows: TGTGCCAGCAGCTTCCAGGGGGCCATTAATGAAAAACTGTTTTTT. Translated, it gives CASSFQGAINEKLFF.

This clonotype was detected ten times or more. Here the CDR3 DNA reads TGTGCCAGCAGCGAGAGAAGGGGCCAGCCCCAGCATTTT. Its translation is CASSERRGQPQHF. This chain joins TRBV6-1 and TRBJ1-5; D possibly corresponds to TRBD1 (5 bases). V lost 6 bases and J lost 7, with 13 bases in between. The CDR3 consists of 13 residues. Germline values: CDR1 MNHNS, CDR2 SASEGT.

This sequence joins TRBV20-1 and TRBJ1-5; D call uncertain. The CDR3 consists of 12 residues. V was trimmed by 4 bases and J by 4 bases, leaving 8 bases between them. The germline V gene has CDR1 DFQATT and CDR2 SNEGSKA (reference sequence). CDR3 in amino acids: CSATEGNQPQHF. CDR3 nucleotides: TGCAGTGCTACGGAGGGAAATCAGCCCCAGCATTTT.

J is TRBJ1-5 and V is TRBV12-3 or TRBV12-4; 7 bases agree with TRBD1. Germline trimming cut 6 bases from V and 7 bases from J; bases unmatched to any gene: 6. CDR3 length equals 13 residues. This CDR3 is CASSRDRKQPQHF. The CDR3, as DNA: TGTGCCAGCAGCCGGGACAGAAAGCAGCCCCAGCATTTT.

This clonotype appeared a few times. The CDR3 coding sequence is TGTGCCAGCTCACCACTTTGGACAGCTGAAAAACTGTTTTTT. Its protein product is CASSPLWTAEKLFF. The V gene is TRBV18, the J gene TRBJ1-4; a possible D gene is TRBD1 (6 bases). This CDR3 is 14 amino acids long. Germline CDR1 reads KGHSH; CDR2 reads LQKENI. With 1 base removed from V and 7 bases from J, the gap between germline ends came to 10 bases.

The V gene is TRBV20-1, the J gene TRBJ1-3; 7 nucleotides align to TRBD1. The germline V gene has CDR1 DFQATT and CDR2 SNEGSKA (reference sequence). After removal of 3 bases from V and 0 bases from J, the junction contained 5 bases not matched to a gene. This CDR3 comprises 15 residues. In nucleotides, the CDR3 is TGCAGTGCTAGGTCCGACAGGGCCTCTGGAAACACCATATATTTT. The encoded protein is CSARSDRASGNTIYF.

The table lists this clonotype with many counts. The J gene is TRBJ2-3, the V gene TRBV12-3 or TRBV12-4; D is undetermined. The CDR3 spans 12 residues. Between the trimmed V and J ends, which lost 5 bases and 5 bases, there was a span of 8 bases. This CDR3 reads CASSTNGDTQYF. The DNA of the CDR3 is TGTGCCAGCAGTACGAACGGAGATACGCAGTATTTT.

This clonotype has at least ten counts. The chain employs TRBV7-8 and TRBJ2-3; D gene unclear. This CDR3 contains 14 residues. Germline V CDR1 and CDR2: SGHVS, FQNEAQ. The germline V and J ends were trimmed by 5 bases and 5 bases, with 14 bases remaining between them. The CDR3 loop reads CASSTVRPRDTQYF. The CDR3 nucleotides are TGTGCCAGCAGCACCGTTAGACCGAGAGATACGCAGTATTTT.